This TCR beta chain was captured by sequencing in a study of glioma-infiltrating T cells. The iRepertoire nested amplicon-rescue multiplex PCR amplified TCR alpha and beta CDR3s from RNA. For one-step reverse transcription and amplification, 100-400 ng of tissue mRNA or PBMC total RNA was used. MiXCR, applied by TCRdb to the multiplex PCR reads, yields one record per CDR3 protein. Of around 190,000 distinct CDR3 sequences in the sample, about 40% were seen once. CDR3 length: 12 amino acids. The junction had 5 bases not matched to a gene; V was cut back by 7 bases and J by 6 bases. CDR1 and CDR2 (germline): LNHDA, SQIVND (reference sequence). This clonotype was picked up many times. What it recognizes is unknown. Whole-study findings and limits: Very few CDR3 sequences were shared between tissue and blood. Above-expected tissue-blood divergence occurred in all gliomas, most in low-grade ones.

The chain joins TRBV19 to TRBJ1-2, with 7 bases aligning to TRBD1. Sequencing was carried out using glioma tissue, nonneoplastic brain tissue, or PBMCs (not recorded which). The TCR sequence derives from a human donor with low-grade glioma or glioblastoma, undergoing nonglioma brain surgery, or in good health (not recorded which). Written as DNA, the CDR3 is TGTGCCAGTACGCTCAGGGGGGATGGCTACACCTTC. Protein: CASTLRGDGYTF.